The 6 T cell receptor beta chains in this list originate from one sample, sequenced in a study of CD8+CD57+ T cells in acquired aplastic anemia. TCR beta VDJ and CDR3 were profiled, and genomic DNA was the template. TCRdb re-called the reads with MiXCR, one entry per CDR3 protein. The table records some 200,000 distinct CDR3 sequences, around 60% of them present only once. Sequencing was carried out using sorted CD4+, CD8+, or CD8+CD57+ T cells (not recorded which) from PBMCs. The receptors were sampled from a human donor in good health.

This clonotype was seen at least ten times. The V and J genes are TRBV6-5 and TRBJ1-1, with D perhaps TRBD1 (5 bases). The CDR3 loop spans 13 amino acids. From germline, CDR1 is MNHEY and CDR2 SVGAGI. The V end was cut by 6 bases, the J end by 3 bases, with 11 bases between. CDR3 loop: CASRPLGDTEAFF. In DNA, the CDR3 is TGTGCCAGCAGACCACTGGGGGACACTGAAGCTTTCTTT.

This clonotype was counted between two and nine times. The chain combines TRBV9 with TRBJ1-2; weak D call: TRBD1 (5 bases). V was pared by 4 bases and J by 5 bases, with 9 bases between. Looked up from germline, CDR1 is SGDLS and CDR2 is YYNGEE. The CDR3 sequence is 12 residues long. CDR3 coding DNA: TGTGCCAGCAGCCAAGGGGCGTATGGCTACACCTTC. Its translation is CASSQGAYGYTF.

This clonotype showed up just once. The genes are TRBV20-1 and TRBJ1-2, with 7 positions matching TRBD1. The CDR3 runs to 13 residues. The V and J ends lost 3 bases and 7 bases, in that order; junction bases with no gene match: 8. The germline gives CDR1 DFQATT, CDR2 SNEGSKA (reference sequence). CDR3 in amino acids: CSASSAGGGGYTF. The CDR3 DNA reads TGCAGTGCTAGTAGCGCAGGGGGAGGTGGCTACACCTTC.

The V and J genes are TRBV7-8 and TRBJ2-3; D is unclear. Deletions cut 2 bases from V and 1 base from J, with 7 bases between. The germline CDR1 and CDR2 sequences are SGHVS and FQNEAQ. This CDR3 spans 14 amino acids. The CDR3 nucleotides are TGTGCCAGCAGCTTAAACGGAGGCACAGATACGCAGTATTTT. Translated: CASSLNGGTDTQYF.

The CDR3 protein is CASSLMGLWEGYTF. The CDR3 DNA reads as TGTGCCAGCAGTTTAATGGGGTTGTGGGAAGGCTACACCTTC. The chain uses TRBV12-3 or TRBV12-4 and TRBJ1-2; D not certain. CDR3 length equals 14 residues. V was shortened by 2 bases and J by 8 bases, with 15 bases between the two germline ends.

The chain couples TRBV5-8 to TRBJ2-7; 8 nucleotides match TRBD2. Germline trimming cut 0 bases from V and 6 bases from J; bases unmatched to any gene: 2. Germline V gene lookup returns CDR1 SGHTS and CDR2 YDEGEE. The CDR3 extends over 13 amino acids. In DNA, the CDR3 is TGTGCCAGCAGCTTGGCCGGGACTAGCGAGCAGTACTTC. It encodes CASSLAGTSEQYF.